The source of this TCR beta chain is a study of spatial heterogeneity in lung cancer. CDR3 size: 16 residues. Germline V lookup: CDR1 LGHDT, CDR2 YNNKEL (reference sequence). Trimming stripped 0 bases from V and 9 bases from J, with 15 bases between. A remark on this clonotype: Its matching antigen is unknown.

Study-level findings and limits: More often at tumor resection than at routine follow-up, ubiquitous expanded tumor TCRs were detected in the blood.

One entry per CDR3 protein results from TCRdb running MiXCR on the 5' RACE reads. The table records tens of thousands of distinct CDR3 sequences, around 8.2% of them present only once. Sample time point: sample taken at primary tumor resection. The study sequenced unsorted whole RNA from tumor, nontumor lung or frozen PBMC. The sequence derives from a female donor with early-stage non-small cell lung cancer. J is TRBJ1-6 and V is TRBV3-1; D is uncertain. The input for sequencing was PBMCs, taken at surgery. The CDR3 region is CASSQDTSLRPSPLHF. The CDR3 DNA follows: TGTGCCAGCAGCCAAGATACGTCTCTTAGGCCTTCACCCCTCCACTTT.